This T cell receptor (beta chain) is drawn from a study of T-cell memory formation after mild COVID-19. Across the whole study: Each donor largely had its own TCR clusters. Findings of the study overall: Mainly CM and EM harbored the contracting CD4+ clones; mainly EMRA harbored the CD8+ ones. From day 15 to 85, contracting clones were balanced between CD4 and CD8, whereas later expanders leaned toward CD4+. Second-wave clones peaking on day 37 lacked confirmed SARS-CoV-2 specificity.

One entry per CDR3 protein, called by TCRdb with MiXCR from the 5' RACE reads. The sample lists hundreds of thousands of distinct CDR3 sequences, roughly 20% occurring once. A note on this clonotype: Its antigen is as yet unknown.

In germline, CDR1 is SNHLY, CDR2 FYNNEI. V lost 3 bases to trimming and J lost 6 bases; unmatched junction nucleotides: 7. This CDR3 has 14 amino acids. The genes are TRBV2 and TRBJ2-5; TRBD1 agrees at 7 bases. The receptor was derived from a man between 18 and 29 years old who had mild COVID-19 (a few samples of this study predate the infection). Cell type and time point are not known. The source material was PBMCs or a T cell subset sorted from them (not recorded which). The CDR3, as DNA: TGTGCCAGCAGTGACTGGACAGGCCGCCAGACCCAGTACTTC. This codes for CASSDWTGRQTQYF.